The TCR beta chain under discussion was sequenced for a study of a mutant IDH1 vaccine in newly diagnosed glioma. Overall study: Patients in the study were vaccinated eight times, receiving shots in weeks 1, 3, 5, 7, 11, 15, 19 and 23. Earlier care involved radiotherapy, temozolomide, or both, and the majority received both. Study results and caveats: Vaccination elicited immune responses in approximately 93% of patients.

A note on this clone: The target antigen is unknown.

Germline V CDR1 and CDR2: SGHDT, YYEEEE. This CDR3 comprises 17 residues. Here immunoSEQ multiplex PCR was the method, and the copy in TCRdb shows in-frame clones only, minus some. The sample shows about 38,000 clones, roughly 81% of them seen only once. Time point denoted: week 23, last vaccination. Alongside topical imiquimod, each dose of vaccine comprised 300 ug of mutant IDH1 20-mer peptide. The astrocytomas were IDH1-mutant, ATRX-negative, and WHO grade 3 or 4. V gene TRBV5-6 combines with J gene TRBJ2-5, with a weak D call TRBD1 (5 bases). The J call may be wrong; the DNA end is better matched by TRBJ2-7. The clonotype comes from a man aged 40-50 years with glioma. This specimen consisted of PBMCs, obtained from a glioma patient whose treatment included an IDH1 peptide vaccine. The CDR3 sequence is CASRHGREVKVSYEQYF. The DNA for the CDR3 is TGTGCCAGCAGACACGGCAGGGAAGTGAAAGTGTCTTACGAGCAGTACTTC.